These 5 T cell receptor beta chains were all obtained from the same sample, sequenced in a study of blood T cell repertoires in COVID-19. Clones were sequenced by immunoSEQ multiplex PCR, and TCRdb holds only the in-frame ones, with some missing. The sample holds fewer than 150,000 clones, about 90% seen once. Sample: peripheral blood. These receptors were taken from a woman in her 70s with acute or convalescent COVID-19.

This clone has a single count. V gene TRBV5-1 combines with J gene TRBJ1-1; no reliable D call. Deletions cut 1 base from V and 3 bases from J, with 7 bases between. Germline CDR1 is SGHRS and CDR2 is YFSETQ. CDR3 length: 13 amino acids. The CDR3 spells CASSLSEDTEAFF. For the CDR3, the DNA is TGCGCCAGCAGCTTGTCCGAGGACACTGAAGCTTTCTTT.

The genes are TRBV5-6 and TRBJ1-1, with a possible D match to TRBD1 (5 bases). Deletions cut 2 bases from V and 2 bases from J, with 13 bases between. CDR3 length equals 15 residues. Germline lookup yields CDR1 SGHDT and CDR2 YYEEEE. CDR3 sequence (DNA): TGTGCCAGCAGCTTTTCCGACAGATACAACACTGAAGCTTTCTTT. It encodes CASSFSDRYNTEAFF.

The V gene is TRBV5-4, the J gene TRBJ2-1, with TRBD2 identical over 8 bases. The J segment lost 7 bases and the V segment lost 2 bases, leaving 8 bases of the junction unmatched. CDR3 length: 15 residues. Germline V CDR1 and CDR2: SGHNT, YYREEE (reference sequence). The chain's CDR3 is CASSFTGGGRNEQFF. The CDR3 DNA reads TGTGCCAGCAGCTTCACGGGGGGGGGCCGGAATGAGCAGTTCTTC.

Remarks on this clone: The junction departs from the called germline gene at one end, perhaps through a read error. The rearrangement joins TRBV5-1 to TRBJ2-7; D is possibly TRBD1 (6 bases). The germline CDR1 and CDR2 sequences are SGHRS and YFSETQ. The CDR3 sequence is 15 residues long. CDR3 bases: TGCGCCGGCAGCTATTGGGGCAGGGGATCCTACGAGCAGTACTTC. Translated, it gives CAGSYWGRGSYEQYF.

The genes are TRBV21-1 and TRBJ1-5; TRBD1 is the table's D call, not checked against the DNA. TRBV21-1 has pseudogene status. The CDR3 length is 19 residues. The CDR3 nucleotides are TGTGCCAGCAGCAAAGGTGGAAGGGGCAAGGAAAAGGGAAATCAGCCCCAGCATTTT. Translated, it gives CASSKGGRGKEKGNQPQHF.